Following are 18 T cell receptor beta chains from one sample sequenced in a study of technical replicates of blood from several donors. The data were produced by immunoSEQ multiplex PCR, yet TCRdb's version contains in-frame clones alone and is incomplete. The sample has roughly 14,000 clones, 80% to 85% seen once. The sequenced sample was PBMCs. These receptors came from a human donor in good health.

The chain recombines TRBV6-1 with TRBJ2-7; D gene unclear. With 1 base removed from V and 2 bases from J, the gap between germline ends came to 12 bases. Germline lookup yields CDR1 MNHNS and CDR2 SASEGT. This CDR3 region has 15 residues. The CDR3 DNA reads as TGTGCCAGCAGTGAAGAAGCGTTCGGCCCCTACGAGCAGTACTTC. Its translation is CASSEEAFGPYEQYF.

The chain links TRBV27 to TRBJ2-3; D call uncertain. The CDR3 sequence is 14 residues long. V was pared by 2 bases and J by 3 bases, with 9 bases between. Per the germline V gene, CDR1 is MNHEY and CDR2 is SMNVEV (reference sequence). The CDR3 spells CASSLGPSTDTQYF. CDR3 nucleotide sequence: TGTGCCAGCAGTTTAGGGCCTTCAACAGATACGCAGTATTTT.

The chain is built from TRBV7-3 and TRBJ2-5; 8 bases are shared with TRBD2. Germline CDR1 is SGHTA and CDR2 is FQGTGA. This CDR3 spans 13 amino acids. V lost 4 bases, J lost 5 bases, and 3 bases stayed unmatched. The CDR3 sequence: CASSYREGETQYF. The CDR3 DNA follows: TGTGCCAGCAGCTACCGGGAGGGGGAGACCCAGTACTTC.

The chain carries TRBV7-9 and TRBJ2-2, with TRBD1 identical over 9 bases. The CDR3 runs to 15 residues. The J segment lost 4 bases and the V segment lost 3 bases, leaving 3 bases of the junction unmatched. Looked up from germline, CDR1 is SEHNR and CDR2 is FQNEAQ (reference sequence). CDR3 sequence reads: CASSFGTGSTGELFF. In DNA form, the CDR3 reads TGTGCCAGCAGCTTCGGGACAGGGAGCACCGGGGAGCTGTTTTTT.

J is TRBJ2-1 and V is TRBV9; 13 bases map to TRBD2. This CDR3 region has 15 residues. The V gene end was trimmed by 3 bases and the J gene end by 8 bases; junction bases not matched to a gene: 5. Germline CDR1 SGDLS, CDR2 YYNGEE. CDR3 region: CASSGLAGGRDEQFF. The CDR3 DNA reads as TGTGCCAGCAGCGGACTAGCGGGAGGCAGAGATGAGCAGTTCTTC.

The chain links TRBV5-1 to TRBJ1-1, with D perhaps matching TRBD1 (6 bases). The V and J ends lost 4 bases and 3 bases respectively, with 13 bases between them. The CDR3 is 14 residues long. Germline V lookup: CDR1 SGHRS, CDR2 YFSETQ. The CDR3 nucleotides read TGCGCCAGCAGCGAACAGGGACCCGACACTGAAGCTTTCTTT. It encodes CASSEQGPDTEAFF.

This clone was picked up one time. The chain has TRBV13 and TRBJ1-1; the D is unclear. The CDR3 is made up of 14 amino acids. V lost 5 bases and J 4 bases, leaving 14 bases between the germline ends. Germline values: CDR1 PRHDT, CDR2 FYEKMQ (reference sequence). CDR3 amino acids: CASSPTGSLTEAFF. In nucleotides, the CDR3 is TGTGCCAGCAGCCCCACCGGGTCTCTCACTGAAGCTTTCTTT.

This chain uses TRBV10-3 with TRBJ2-7; possibly TRBD1 for D (6 bases). The CDR3 is 14 amino acids. Trimming left V 6 bases short and J 3 bases short, with 15 bases between. Germline CDR1 ENHRY, CDR2 SYGVKD. The CDR3 region is CAIREGHLNYEQYF. As DNA, the CDR3 is TGTGCCATCAGAGAGGGACACCTAAACTACGAGCAGTACTTC.

CDR3 loop: CASSQDGGYNEQFF. The CDR3 DNA sequence: TGTGCCAGCAGCCAAGACGGCGGTTACAATGAGCAGTTCTTC. The gene calls are TRBV4-2 and TRBJ2-1; no clear D gene. The CDR3 length is 14 residues. V was cut by 0 bases and J by 4 bases, with 7 bases left in between. The germline gives CDR1 LGHNA, CDR2 YNFKEQ.

The chain links TRBV2 to TRBJ2-1; TRBD2 is a possible D gene (5 bases). V was trimmed by 2 bases and J by 8 bases, leaving 7 bases between them. The CDR3 covers 12 residues. CDR1 is SNHLY, CDR2 FYNNEI, per germline. The CDR3 loop reads CASSETRHEQFF. DNA of the CDR3: TGTGCCAGCAGTGAAACTAGGCATGAGCAGTTCTTC.

This clone was seen just once. V is TRBV10-2 and J is TRBJ1-2, with 8 bases identical to TRBD1. The J segment lost 3 bases and the V segment lost 2 bases, leaving 14 bases of the junction unmatched. Germline V lookup: CDR1 WSHSY, CDR2 SAAADI. The CDR3 loop spans 18 amino acids. This chain's CDR3 is CASSEPRTGRLSYYGYTF. DNA for the CDR3: TGCGCCAGCAGTGAGCCGAGGACAGGGAGGCTTTCTTACTATGGCTACACCTTC.

The J gene is TRBJ1-4, the V gene TRBV15, with 7 bases fitting TRBD1. This CDR3 is 15 amino acids long. Germline V gene lookup returns CDR1 LNHNV and CDR2 YYDKDF (reference sequence). With 3 bases clipped from V and 3 bases from J, the junction kept 4 bases outside the gene matches. Here the CDR3 reads CATSSPQGANEKLFF. In DNA, the CDR3 is TGTGCCACCAGCAGTCCTCAGGGGGCTAATGAAAAACTGTTTTTT. Full variable domain (outside the CDR3, taken from reference TRBV15 and TRBJ1-4): DAMVIQNPRYQVTQFGKPVTLSCSQTLNHNVMYWYQQKSSQAPKLLFHYYDKDFNNEADTPDNFQSRRPNTSFCFLDIRSPGLGDTAMYLCATSSPQGANEKLFFGSGTQLSVL.

This clone occurred once. The rearrangement links TRBV11-2 to TRBJ2-4; 8 nucleotides line up with TRBD1. Germline CDR1 is SGHAT and CDR2 is FQNNGV. The CDR3 consists of 19 residues. Germline trimming cut 0 bases from V and 0 bases from J; bases unmatched to any gene: 10. CDR3 coding DNA: TGTGCCAGCAGCTTAGAGGGGACAGGTTTACCCCTAGCCAAAAACATTCAGTACTTC. This codes for CASSLEGTGLPLAKNIQYF.

Here the CDR3 reads CASSYSLVEAFF. As DNA, the CDR3 is TGTGCCAGCAGTTACAGCCTTGTGGAAGCTTTCTTT. J is TRBJ1-1 and V is TRBV6-6; D unclear. V lost 2 bases to trimming and J lost 8 bases, with 9 bases between them. Germline V gives CDR1 MNHNY, CDR2 SVGAGI (reference sequence). CDR3 length: 12 amino acids.

This sequence joins TRBV6-5 and TRBJ2-7, with a tentative D call TRBD1 (6 bases). Germline loops: CDR1 MNHEY, CDR2 SVGAGI. The CDR3 spans 15 residues. With 1 base removed from V and 3 bases from J, the gap between germline ends came to 13 bases. CDR3 in DNA: TGTGCCAGCAGTTACTACAGGGCCTCCTTCTACGAGCAGTACTTC. Residues: CASSYYRASFYEQYF.

The rearrangement joins TRBV2 to TRBJ2-4, with TRBD2 matching over 7 bases. Germline trimming cut 4 bases from V and 5 bases from J; bases unmatched to any gene: 8. Germline V gives CDR1 SNHLY, CDR2 FYNNEI. The CDR3 is 15 residues long. CDR3 protein: CASSAHGAGENIQYF. In DNA form, the CDR3 reads TGTGCCAGCAGTGCCCACGGGGCGGGGGAAAACATTCAGTACTTC.

The chain carries TRBV10-1 and TRBJ2-3; the D gene is possibly TRBD2 (6 bases). Looked up from germline, CDR1 is WNHNN and CDR2 is SYGVQD (reference sequence). The V end lost 8 bases, the J end lost 2 bases, and 20 bases lay between the germline ends. This CDR3 has 16 amino acids. CDR3 DNA sequence: TGCGCCAGCCAAGGAGTCGCGGCGGGAAACACAGATACGCAGTATTTT. Encoded protein: CASQGVAAGNTDTQYF.

This clone was counted only a few times. The V and J genes are TRBV6-6 and TRBJ1-1; possibly TRBD1 for D (6 bases). The CDR3 is made up of 14 amino acids. V gave up 6 bases and J gave up 3 bases, with 14 bases separating them. CDR1 is MNHNY, CDR2 SVGAGI, per germline (reference sequence). The chain's CDR3 is CASSYDRSYTEAFF. In nucleotides, the CDR3 is TGTGCCAGCAGCTACGACAGGTCTTACACTGAAGCTTTCTTT.